The 17 T cell receptor beta chains listed next were all sequenced from one sample in a study of OX40 agonist ivuxolimab in advanced cancers. The method was immunoSEQ multiplex PCR; TCRdb's version includes in-frame clones alone and lacks a portion of them. Counted here are some 80,000 clones, roughly four fifths occurring once; the ten biggest clones make up 0.4% to 0.5%. This specimen consisted of CD4+ or CD8+ T cells sorted from blood, obtained in a trial of the OX40 agonist ivuxolimab. The receptors originated from an adult with an advanced solid tumor such as melanoma, head and neck, liver or kidney cancer.

This clone was seen only once. The chain carries TRBV18 and TRBJ1-6; no clear D gene. Germline CDR1 and CDR2: KGHSH and LQKENI. This CDR3 is built from 15 residues. Trimming cost V 3 bases and J 7 bases, with 13 bases left between them. The CDR3 reads CASSPAQHGNSPLHF. The CDR3 DNA reads TGTGCCAGCTCACCGGCCCAGCATGGGAATTCACCCCTCCACTTT.

The chain employs TRBV5-1 and TRBJ1-4, with 7 bases matching TRBD1. V dropped 4 bases and J dropped 0; count of bases not matched to a gene: 3. Per germline, CDR1 SGHRS and CDR2 YFSETQ. The CDR3 consists of 15 residues. The CDR3 here is CASSRDSATNEKLFF. The CDR3 nucleotides are TGCGCCAGCAGCCGGGACAGTGCAACTAATGAAAAACTGTTTTTT.

V and J are TRBV5-5 and TRBJ1-1; 7 bases align to TRBD1. This CDR3 is 17 amino acids long. Germline V gives CDR1 SGHKS, CDR2 YYEKEE (reference sequence). V shed 2 bases, J shed 1 base, and the junction held 11 bases outside the gene matches. CDR3 DNA sequence: TGTGCCAGCAGCTTATCCCCAACCAGGGGGGCGAACACTGAAGCTTTCTTT. Amino acids: CASSLSPTRGANTEAFF.

This clone was seen only once. This chain uses TRBV5-6 with TRBJ1-2, with 12 bases lining up with TRBD1. V trimming: 0 bases; J trimming: 4 bases; junction bases outside the gene matches: 4. There are 16 residues in the CDR3. In germline, CDR1 is SGHDT, CDR2 YYEEEE. CDR3 protein: CASSLEGTGGLYGYTF. In DNA, the CDR3 is TGTGCCAGCAGCTTGGAGGGGACAGGGGGCCTCTATGGCTACACCTTC.

The chain is built from TRBV19 and TRBJ1-2, with a weak D call TRBD1 (6 bases). The CDR3 runs 13 residues. CDR1 LNHDA and CDR2 SQIVND come from the germline V gene (reference sequence). The V end was cut by 0 bases, the J end by 8 bases, with 10 bases between. As DNA, the CDR3 is TGTGCCAGTAGTATAGAGGGGGCCCGGGGCTACACCTTC. Its translation: CASSIEGARGYTF.

The chain links TRBV30 to TRBJ2-3, with D possibly being TRBD1 (5 bases). The length of the CDR3 is 14 residues. Trimming cost V 0 bases and J 0 bases, with 7 bases left between them. Germline-derived CDR1 and CDR2 are GTSNPN and SVGIG (reference sequence). The CDR3 DNA reads TGTGCCTGGAGTGTTGGGGCCAGCACAGATACGCAGTATTTT. It yields the protein CAWSVGASTDTQYF.

The rearrangement links TRBV30 to TRBJ2-7, with D maybe TRBD1 (5 bases). The germline gives CDR1 GTSNPN, CDR2 SVGIG (reference sequence). The V gene lost 5 bases and the J gene lost 4 bases, with 15 bases spanning the gap. This CDR3 contains 13 residues. CDR3 protein: CAWSPGLRYEQYF. The CDR3 region has the DNA TGTGCCTGGTCCCCAGGGCTGCGGTACGAGCAGTACTTC.

The genes are TRBV18 and TRBJ1-1; D is uncertain. Trimming shortened V by 3 bases and J by 1 base, and 6 bases separated the two germline ends. Germline V gives CDR1 KGHSH, CDR2 LQKENI. This CDR3 has 13 amino acids. CDR3 sequence: CASSPSKNTEAFF. The CDR3 DNA follows: TGTGCCAGCTCACCGTCCAAGAACACTGAAGCTTTCTTT.

This clone has a single count. The genes are TRBV19 and TRBJ1-5; 12 nucleotides align to TRBD1. V dropped 7 bases and J dropped 6; count of bases not matched to a gene: 7. This CDR3 has 15 amino acids. The germline V gene has CDR1 LNHDA and CDR2 SQIVND (reference sequence). The CDR3 reads CASISGTGGGQPQHF. The CDR3 DNA reads TGTGCCAGTATTTCCGGGACAGGGGGCGGTCAGCCCCAGCATTTT.

The V and J genes are TRBV21-1 and TRBJ1-1; the table's D gene call, TRBD1, was not cross checked with the DNA. TRBV21-1 is designated a pseudogene. CDR3 size: 15 residues. CDR3 coding DNA: TGTGCCAGCAGCAAATTCGGCCTTGAGGGGGCTGAAGCTTTCTTT. This encodes CASSKFGLEGAEAFF.

V gene TRBV5-1 combines with J gene TRBJ1-4; 7 nucleotides align to TRBD1. Germline V CDR1 and CDR2: SGHRS, YFSETQ. V was pared by 5 bases and J by 4 bases, with 5 bases of the junction left unmatched. The CDR3 is made up of 14 amino acids. The CDR3 loop is CASRMTGNNEKLFF. As DNA, the CDR3 is TGCGCCAGCAGAATGACAGGGAATAATGAAAAACTGTTTTTT.

The chain joins TRBV29-1 to TRBJ2-5; D perhaps matches TRBD1 (6 bases). V lost 4 bases to trimming and J lost 1 base, with 13 bases between them. The CDR3 spans 14 residues. The germline V gene encodes CDR1 SQVTM and CDR2 ANQGSEA. CDR3 amino acids: CSVVWDNVQETQYF. In DNA, the CDR3 is TGCAGCGTTGTCTGGGACAACGTCCAAGAGACCCAGTACTTC.

V usage is TRBV5-1 and J usage is TRBJ1-4; possible D gene TRBD1, 6 bases. Germline V gives CDR1 SGHRS, CDR2 YFSETQ. The V end lost 4 bases, the J end lost 4 bases, and 14 bases lay between the germline ends. The CDR3 has 15 residues. In DNA, the CDR3 is TGCGCCAGCAGCGCCGGGACAAGACTTAATGAAAAACTGTTTTTT. It translates to CASSAGTRLNEKLFF.

The chain is built from TRBV28 and TRBJ1-6; D is undetermined. The germline gives CDR1 MDHEN, CDR2 SYDVKM. This CDR3 is 17 amino acids long. V was clipped by 4 bases and J by 7 bases, with 20 bases between them. CDR3 sequence: CASSSLPHIWTNSPLHF. The CDR3 nucleotides read TGTGCCAGCAGTTCTCTCCCGCACATATGGACGAATTCACCCCTCCACTTT.

The rearrangement joins TRBV30 to TRBJ1-3, with D unclear. CDR1 and CDR2 from the germline V gene are GTSNPN and SVGIG (reference sequence). The CDR3 sequence is 14 residues long. Trimming shortened V by 2 bases and J by 0 bases, and 8 bases separated the two germline ends. CDR3 residues: CAWSRGSSGNTIYF. CDR3 coding DNA: TGTGCCTGGAGTCGGGGAAGCTCTGGAAACACCATATATTTT. Full variable domain (remainder filled in from reference TRBV30 and TRBJ1-3): SQTIHQWPATLVQPVGSPLSLECTVEGTSNPNLYWYRQAAGRGLQLLFYSVGIGQISSEVPQNLSASRPQDRQFILSSKKLLLSDSGFYLCAWSRGSSGNTIYFGEGSWLTVV.

The rearrangement joins TRBV2 to TRBJ2-6; D not resolved. The germline V gene encodes CDR1 SNHLY and CDR2 FYNNEI. This CDR3 is built from 16 residues. The germline V and J ends were trimmed by 6 bases and 0 bases, with 12 bases remaining between them. The CDR3 DNA follows: TGTGCCAGCAGCCCTGGACGGAACTCTGGGGCCAACGTCCTGACTTTC. It is translated as CASSPGRNSGANVLTF.

The sample holds one count of this clone. This chain connects TRBV7-9 to TRBJ1-3; 10 bases align to TRBD1. The CDR3 runs to 19 residues. Germline values: CDR1 SEHNR, CDR2 FQNEAQ (reference sequence). The V gene end was trimmed by 1 base and the J gene end by 0 bases; junction bases not matched to a gene: 9. CDR3 amino acids: CASSLGPTGGLTSGNTIYF. The CDR3 region has the DNA TGTGCCAGCAGCTTAGGTCCGACAGGGGGCTTGACCTCTGGAAACACCATATATTTT.